Each of the 20 T cell receptor beta chains below was sequenced from the same sample in a study of cytomegalovirus exposure and HLA in healthy donors. Primers for the PCR totalled 60 Vbeta and 13 Jbeta. Sequencing was performed with immunoSEQ multiplex PCR; in TCRdb, only in-frame clones are kept and a portion is missing. The profile shows approximately 110,000 clones, approximately 83% of them singletons. Sequencing was done on a sample of PBMCs. All receptors come from a woman between 18 and 29 years old in good health and CMV-seronegative.

The V gene is TRBV5-1, the J gene TRBJ2-7, with TRBD1 matching 11 bases. CDR1 and CDR2 from the germline V gene are SGHRS and YFSETQ. Trimming took 4 bases from V and 3 from J; bases not matched to a gene: 6. There are 15 residues in the CDR3. The CDR3, as DNA: TGCGCCAGCAGCGGAGCCGGGACAGGGGGCTACGAGCAGTACTTC. It yields the protein CASSGAGTGGYEQYF.

This clone was observed a few times. V usage is TRBV6-1 and J usage is TRBJ1-1; 8 bases are shared with TRBD1. Germline values: CDR1 MNHNS, CDR2 SASEGT. Losses at the gene ends were 1 base for V and 11 bases for J; bases not matched to a gene: 6. The CDR3 is 13 residues long. The DNA of the CDR3 is TGTGCCAGCAGTGAAGGGACAGGGCGTCCGGCTTTCTTT. Protein sequence: CASSEGTGRPAFF.

On this clone: At the DNA level, this CDR3 is encoded by other sequences in the same sample as well. The chain combines TRBV15 with TRBJ2-7, with D possibly being TRBD2 (5 bases). Per germline, CDR1 LNHNV and CDR2 YYDKDF (reference sequence). The CDR3 sequence is 13 residues long. Trimming pared 0 bases from V and 3 bases from J, leaving 6 bases between. The CDR3 loop is CATSRDEGYEQYV. CDR3 coding DNA: TGTGCCACCAGCAGAGATGAGGGCTACGAGCAGTACGTC.

This clone was recorded only once. The chain couples TRBV2 to TRBJ2-7; 7 bases map to TRBD1. V was clipped by 9 bases and J by 3 bases; unmatched bases: 5. This CDR3 contains 12 residues. Germline CDR1 is SNHLY and CDR2 is FYNNEI. CDR3 sequence reads: CASSRTGYEQYF. CDR3 sequence (DNA): TGTGCCAGTTCAAGGACAGGCTACGAGCAGTACTTC.

The chain carries TRBV5-5 and TRBJ2-7; D might be TRBD2 (6 bases). The CDR3 sequence is 15 residues long. Germline loops: CDR1 SGHKS, CDR2 YYEKEE (reference sequence). V dropped 7 bases and J dropped 3 bases, with 20 bases sitting between them. The CDR3 DNA is TGTGCCAGCGGCGGGGCATCTCCGGAAAACTACGAGCAGTACGTC. Its translation: CASGGASPENYEQYV.

This chain links TRBV19 with TRBJ1-1; 10 nucleotides line up with TRBD1. Germline loops: CDR1 LNHDA, CDR2 SQIVND (reference sequence). The V and J ends lost 9 bases and 1 base, in that order; junction bases with no gene match: 8. This CDR3 spans 15 amino acids. This CDR3 is CASRSRTGGNTEAFF. Written as DNA, the CDR3 is TGTGCCAGCCGTAGCCGGACAGGGGGGAACACTGAAGCTTTCTTT.

This chain links TRBV18 with TRBJ1-1; TRBD1 aligns across 7 bases. Germline CDR1 reads KGHSH; CDR2 reads LQKENI. The V and J ends lost 5 bases and 0 bases, in that order; junction bases with no gene match: 6. This CDR3 comprises 15 residues. The CDR3 region is CASSGITGVNTEAFF. For the CDR3, the DNA is TGTGCCAGCTCAGGTATAACAGGGGTGAACACTGAAGCTTTCTTT.

The chain is built from TRBV18 and TRBJ1-2; TRBD1 matches 7 bases. The V gene end was trimmed by 1 base and the J gene end by 8 bases; junction bases not matched to a gene: 7. CDR1 KGHSH and CDR2 LQKENI come from the germline V gene. There are 14 residues in the CDR3. The CDR3 bases are TGTGCCAGCTCACCACTGCGGACAGGTGGGGGCTACACCTTC. Protein sequence: CASSPLRTGGGYTF. Combining the CDR3 with reference TRBV18 and TRBJ1-2 gives the whole variable domain NAGVMQNPRHLVRRRGQEARLRCSPMKGHSHVYWYRQLPEEGLKFMVYLQKENIIDESGMPKERFSAEFPKEGPSILRIQQVVRGDSAAYFCASSPLRTGGGYTFGSGTRLTVV.

This clone was counted a single time. The chain uses TRBV7-2 and TRBJ1-1; no reliable D call. In germline, CDR1 is SGHTA, CDR2 FQGNSA. Trimming took off 1 base at V and 8 bases at J, with 11 bases between the two ends. The CDR3 is 13 amino acids. CDR3 sequence reads: CASSLDLAAEAFF. The CDR3 bases are TGTGCCAGCAGCTTAGATCTGGCGGCCGAAGCTTTCTTT.

This sequence joins TRBV15 and TRBJ2-5; D remains ambiguous. V was pared by 0 bases and J by 2 bases, with 10 bases between. Germline V gene sequence: CDR1 LNHNV, CDR2 YYDKDF (reference sequence). CDR3 length equals 15 residues. Here the CDR3 reads CATSRDIGWQETQYF. The CDR3 DNA reads as TGTGCCACCAGCAGAGATATCGGGTGGCAAGAGACCCAGTACTTC. Based on the CDR3 plus reference TRBV15 and TRBJ2-5, the full variable domain is DAMVIQNPRYQVTQFGKPVTLSCSQTLNHNVMYWYQQKSSQAPKLLFHYYDKDFNNEADTPDNFQSRRPNTSFCFLDIRSPGLGDTAMYLCATSRDIGWQETQYFGPGTRLLVL.

This sequence joins TRBV30 and TRBJ1-5; D perhaps matches TRBD1 (6 bases). Germline V lookup: CDR1 GTSNPN, CDR2 SVGIG (reference sequence). CDR3 length equals 13 residues. V dropped 3 bases and J dropped 1 base, with 7 bases sitting between them. In DNA, the CDR3 is TGTGCCTGGAGCGACAGGAGCAATCAGCCCCAGCATTTT. It specifies CAWSDRSNQPQHF.

The genes are TRBV18 and TRBJ1-1; 7 bases align to TRBD1. Germline CDR1 reads KGHSH; CDR2 reads LQKENI. Trimming took 2 bases from V and 5 from J; bases not matched to a gene: 8. This CDR3 comprises 15 residues. The CDR3 DNA follows: TGTGCCAGCTCACCAATAGAGGGGGCCCCGACTGAAGCTTTCTTT. This sequence encodes CASSPIEGAPTEAFF.

V usage is TRBV7-2 and J usage is TRBJ2-7, with 9 nucleotides matching TRBD2. Germline V gene data show CDR1 as SGHTA and CDR2 as FQGNSA. After removal of 5 bases from V and 5 bases from J, the junction contained 7 bases not matched to a gene. The length of the CDR3 is 14 residues. The CDR3 bases are TGTGCCAGCAGCCCCGGACTAGCGAACCACGAGCAGTACTTC. This gives the protein CASSPGLANHEQYF.

V gene TRBV29-1 combines with J gene TRBJ2-1; 9 bases map to TRBD1. Germline loops: CDR1 SQVTM, CDR2 ANQGSEA. The trim removed 6 bases at V and 6 bases at J, leaving 9 bases unmatched. CDR3 length equals 14 residues. CDR3 DNA sequence: TGCAGCGTGGGATTCGGACAGGGGAGCAATGAGCAGTTCTTC. Amino acid sequence: CSVGFGQGSNEQFF.

The chain links TRBV6-6 to TRBJ1-1; possible D gene TRBD1, 5 bases. V lost 0 bases, J lost 0 bases, and 8 bases lay in between. The CDR3 length is 15 residues. The V gene's germline CDR1 is MNHNY and CDR2 SVGAGI (reference sequence). The CDR3, as DNA: TGTGCCAGCAGTTACTCAAGGGGAATGAACACTGAAGCTTTCTTT. Protein sequence: CASSYSRGMNTEAFF.

The gene calls are TRBV28 and TRBJ2-3, with a possible D match to TRBD1 (5 bases). This CDR3 spans 13 amino acids. V was shortened by 5 bases and J by 4 bases, with 10 bases between the two germline ends. The V gene's germline CDR1 is MDHEN and CDR2 SYDVKM. CDR3 nucleotides: TGTGCCAGCAGTAGTACAGGTCCAGATACGCAGTATTTT. The encoded protein is CASSSTGPDTQYF. Full variable domain (remainder filled in from reference TRBV28 and TRBJ2-3): DVKVTQSSRYLVKRTGEKVFLECVQDMDHENMFWYRQDPGLGLRLIYFSYDVKMKEKGDIPEGYSVSREKKERFSLILESASTNQTSMYLCASSSTGPDTQYFGPGTRLTVL.

This clone was counted once. The chain has TRBV6-6 and TRBJ1-6, with 7 bases lining up with TRBD1. The CDR3 is 16 residues long. J gave up 1 base and V 5 bases, and 5 bases lay outside the gene matches. Germline lookup yields CDR1 MNHNY and CDR2 SVGAGI (reference sequence). The CDR3 loop reads CASSQQGMSYNSPLHF. The CDR3 DNA sequence: TGTGCCAGCAGTCAACAGGGGATGTCCTATAATTCACCCCTCCACTTT.

Only a few counts were recorded for this clone. V usage is TRBV6-5 and J usage is TRBJ2-7; 7 bases are a match to TRBD1. The germline V gene encodes CDR1 MNHEY and CDR2 SVGAGI. V dropped 0 bases and J dropped 6; count of bases not matched to a gene: 11. This CDR3 spans 16 amino acids. This CDR3 is CASSYSDPRGYAEQYF. CDR3 nucleotides: TGTGCCAGCAGTTACTCGGATCCCAGGGGGTATGCCGAGCAGTACTTC.

The chain uses TRBV5-4 and TRBJ2-5; D might be TRBD2 (5 bases). The germline gives CDR1 SGHNT, CDR2 YYREEE (reference sequence). Trimming removed 3 bases at V and 5 bases at J, with 8 bases between. CDR3 length: 12 amino acids. CDR3 DNA: TGTGCCAGCAGCTGGGAGCCCGAGACCCAGTACTTC. This sequence encodes CASSWEPETQYF.

Only a few counts were recorded for this clone. The rearrangement uses TRBV5-4 and TRBJ2-1; the match to TRBD1 covers 12 bases. Germline V gives CDR1 SGHNT, CDR2 YYREEE (reference sequence). J lost 8 bases, V lost 1 base, and 10 bases had no gene match. The CDR3 sequence is 17 residues long. CDR3 DNA sequence: TGTGCCAGCAGCTTGAGTTTAGGGACAGGGGGCCTTGATGAGCAGTTCTTC. This translates into CASSLSLGTGGLDEQFF.